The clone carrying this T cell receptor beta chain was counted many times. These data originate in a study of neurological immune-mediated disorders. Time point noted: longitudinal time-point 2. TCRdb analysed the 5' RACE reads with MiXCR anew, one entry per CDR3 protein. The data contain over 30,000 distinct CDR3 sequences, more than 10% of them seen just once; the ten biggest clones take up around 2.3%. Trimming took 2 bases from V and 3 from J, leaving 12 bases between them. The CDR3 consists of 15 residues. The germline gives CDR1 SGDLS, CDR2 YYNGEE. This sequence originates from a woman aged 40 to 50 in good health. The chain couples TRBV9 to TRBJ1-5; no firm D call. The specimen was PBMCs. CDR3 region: CASSVGSGDNQPQHF. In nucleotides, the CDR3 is TGTGCCAGCAGCGTGGGTTCGGGAGACAATCAGCCCCAGCATTTT.